Listed below are T cell receptor beta chains from one sample, sequenced in a study of blood T cells in healthy people across ages. TCRdb analysed the 5' RACE reads with MiXCR anew, one entry per CDR3 protein. The sample consists of 700,000 or so distinct CDR3 sequences, around two fifths of them appearing once. Material for sequencing was blood. These receptors were obtained from an elderly man in good health. The CDR3 runs from the conserved cysteine through the conserved F or W. D genes are given only for firm matches. Size values are once, few and many counts, or a class for expanded clones, and some rows have none.

V	J	size	D	DNA	CDR3
TRBV6-5	TRBJ2-2	-	-	TGTGCCAGCAGACTCCCCGGGCGGGGTATCACCGGGGAGCTGTTTTTT	CASRLPGRGITGELFF
TRBV7-2	TRBJ2-7	few	TRBD2	TGTGCCAGCAGCAACCAGCGGGGGGGCGTATCCGAGCAGTACTTC	CASSNQRGGVSEQYF
TRBV7-9	TRBJ2-7	-	-	TGTGCCAGCAGCTTAGCGGTGGGGCCGACAGGCGCAACCACCTACGAGCAGTACTTC	CASSLAVGPTGATTYEQYF
TRBV6-2/TRBV6-3	TRBJ2-2	-	-	TGTGCCAGCAGTTTGACTCGCACATCCGGGGAGCTGTTTTTT	CASSLTRTSGELFF
TRBV4-3	TRBJ1-2	-	-	TGCGCCAGCAGCCAAGTCCCCGGACAGAAGAACTATGGCTACACCTTC	CASSQVPGQKNYGYTF
TRBV20-1	TRBJ2-3	-	TRBD2	TGCAGTGCTAGAATGGGGGACCTAGCGGGAGAACGAGATACGCAGTATTTT	CSARMGDLAGERDTQYF
TRBV6-6	TRBJ2-3	-	TRBD2	TGTGCCAGCAGTTACTCTCGACTAGCGCCATTGGATACGCAGTATTTT	CASSYSRLAPLDTQYF
TRBV6-1	TRBJ2-1	-	-	TGTGCCAGCAGTGACCCCTCCTACAATGAGCAGTTCTTC	CASSDPSYNEQFF
TRBV14	TRBJ2-5	few	-	TGTGCCAGCAGCCAGGGTGGGCAGACAAGAGAGACCCAGTACTTC	CASSQGGQTRETQYF
TRBV7-2	TRBJ1-5	few	-	TGTGCCAGCAGCTTAGGGCTTAGGGGGGCCCAGCCCCAGCATTTT	CASSLGLRGAQPQHF
TRBV12-3/TRBV12-4	TRBJ2-5	-	-	TGTGCCAGCAGTTTAGCGGGGGCAATCCTACAAGAGACCCAGTACTTC	CASSLAGAILQETQYF
TRBV9	TRBJ2-4	-	TRBD1	TGTGCCAGCAGCGCCCAGGGGGAGACAGGGCAAAACATTCAGTACTTC	CASSAQGETGQNIQYF
TRBV6-2/TRBV6-3	TRBJ2-3	many	TRBD2	TGTGCCAGCAGCCCATCAGCGGGGTTCACAGATACGCAGTATTTT	CASSPSAGFTDTQYF
TRBV20-1	TRBJ2-4	-	-	TGCAGTGCTTTTTCCGGGACCGCTTACATTCAGTACTTC	CSAFSGTAYIQYF
TRBV15	TRBJ2-5	-	TRBD1	TGTGCCACCAGCAGAGAATTGATGGGACAGGGGAGGGGAGAGACCCAGTACTTC	CATSRELMGQGRGETQYF
TRBV7-9	TRBJ2-1	few	-	TGTGCCAGCAGCTTGGACTACGGGAATGAGCAGTTCTTC	CASSLDYGNEQFF
TRBV4-3	TRBJ1-4	few	-	TGCGCCAGCAGCCGCATGGGGACGGGGGCAACTAATGAAAAACTGTTTTTT	CASSRMGTGATNEKLFF